This entry lists 10 T cell receptor beta chains sequenced from one sample in a study of cytomegalovirus exposure and HLA in healthy donors. With 60 Vbeta and 13 Jbeta primers, the PCR was carried out. Sequencing was performed with immunoSEQ multiplex PCR; in TCRdb, only in-frame clones are kept and a portion is missing. Of about 140,000 clones in the sample, under 70% were seen once. Sequencing was done on a sample of PBMCs. Receptors were obtained from a woman aged 55-69 years in good health and CMV-seronegative.

The chain carries TRBV28 and TRBJ2-1, with D tentatively TRBD1 (6 bases). V gave up 8 bases and J gave up 7 bases, with 15 bases separating them. The germline V gene encodes CDR1 MDHEN and CDR2 SYDVKM. The CDR3 totals 13 residues. CDR3 bases: TGTGCCAGCCACCCAGGGGTCGGGAATGAGCAGTTCTTC. Translation: CASHPGVGNEQFF.

This clone has just a few counts. V and J are TRBV2 and TRBJ2-3; 11 bases are a match to TRBD1. From germline, CDR1 is SNHLY and CDR2 FYNNEI. The V segment lost 10 bases and the J segment 4 bases; nucleotides outside the gene matches: 1. The CDR3 contains 12 residues. The CDR3 DNA is TGTGCCACGGGACAGGGGGCAGATACGCAGTATTTT. Protein product: CATGQGADTQYF.

This chain joins TRBV19 and TRBJ2-1, with TRBD2 matching over 9 bases. This CDR3 region has 17 residues. Germline-derived CDR1 and CDR2 are LNHDA and SQIVND (reference sequence). V lost 0 bases, J lost 7 bases, and 10 bases stayed unmatched. CDR3 DNA sequence: TGTGCCAGTAGTATAGATCAGGGTAGCGGGAGCGGGAATGAGCAGTTCTTC. It encodes CASSIDQGSGSGNEQFF.

This chain uses TRBV7-6 with TRBJ2-1; tentative D call: TRBD1 (5 bases). V was shortened by 5 bases and J by 6 bases, with 14 bases between the two germline ends. The CDR3 loop spans 14 amino acids. Germline values: CDR1 SGHVS, CDR2 FNYEAQ. CDR3 nucleotide sequence: TGTGCCAGCAGCCCACAGGCCCAGTTCAATGAGCAGTTCTTC. Its protein is CASSPQAQFNEQFF.

The rearrangement uses TRBV6-6 and TRBJ2-7; D gene ambiguous. Trimming shortened V by 5 bases and J by 5 bases, and 10 bases separated the two germline ends. The germline gives CDR1 MNHNY, CDR2 SVGAGI (reference sequence). This CDR3 region has 12 residues. The CDR3 protein is CASSPPGDEQYF. The DNA of the CDR3 is TGTGCCAGCAGTCCCCCCGGTGACGAGCAGTACTTC.

The sample holds a few counts of this clone. The rearrangement uses TRBV29-1 and TRBJ2-3; 7 bases fit TRBD2. V shed 1 base, J shed 6 bases, and the junction held 10 bases outside the gene matches. CDR1 and CDR2 from the germline V gene are SQVTM and ANQGSEA. The CDR3 is 15 amino acids. CDR3 protein: CSVEGREGSWDTQYF. For the CDR3, the DNA is TGCAGCGTTGAAGGCAGGGAGGGTTCATGGGATACGCAGTATTTT.

The chain joins TRBV25-1 to TRBJ1-2; 8 positions match TRBD1. V shed 1 base and J 1 base; nucleotides not matched to a gene: 2. CDR3 length: 15 amino acids. Germline V gene data show CDR1 as MGHDK and CDR2 as SYGVNS. Written as DNA, the CDR3 is TGTGCCAGCAGTGAATCACAGGGGGGTAACTATGGCTACACCTTC. Translated, it gives CASSESQGGNYGYTF.

This rearrangement joins TRBV29-1 to TRBJ1-2; 10 bases fit TRBD1. After removal of 6 bases from V and 6 bases from J, the junction contained 10 bases not matched to a gene. CDR3 length: 14 residues. CDR1 and CDR2 (germline): SQVTM, ANQGSEA. The DNA for the CDR3 is TGCAGCGTAGGCGACAGGGGGCGCTTAGATGGCTACACCTTC. Translation gives CSVGDRGRLDGYTF.

The V call is TRBV11-3, the J call TRBJ2-1; D may be TRBD1 (6 bases). Trimming took 1 base from V and 5 from J, leaving 12 bases between them. CDR1 and CDR2 (germline): SGHNT, YENEEA. The CDR3 has 15 residues. In DNA form, the CDR3 reads TGTGCCAGCAGCTTAGGTGGGGGCGTGAACAATGAGCAGTTCTTC. Its protein product is CASSLGGGVNNEQFF.

This clone was seen more than once but under ten times. The rearrangement uses TRBV28 and TRBJ2-3; 8 nucleotides agree with TRBD2. Per the germline V gene, CDR1 is MDHEN and CDR2 is SYDVKM. The CDR3 runs 14 residues. Germline trimming cut 7 bases from V and 1 base from J; bases unmatched to any gene: 4. CDR3 amino acids: CASKWREGTDTQYF. For the CDR3, the DNA is TGTGCCAGCAAGTGGCGGGAGGGCACAGATACGCAGTATTTT. The entire variable domain, with the rest obtained from reference TRBV28 and TRBJ2-3, is as follows: DVKVTQSSRYLVKRTGEKVFLECVQDMDHENMFWYRQDPGLGLRLIYFSYDVKMKEKGDIPEGYSVSREKKERFSLILESASTNQTSMYLCASKWREGTDTQYFGPGTRLTVL.